A single sample is the source of the 32 T cell receptor beta chains below, sequenced in a study of Ad26.COV2.S vaccination and SARS-CoV-2 variants (dated by TCRdb to the early 2020s). Read against the paper, the sample's treatment or condition label means: around 19 received Ad26.COV2.S at low or high dose, single or two shots; roughly five received placebo; per-sample allocation not given. For vaccine and placebo recipients, repertoires were sequenced using samples collected on day 63 after the first injection. Receptor amplification or capture employed the immunoSEQ multiplex PCR assay. The source is immuneACCESS, and TCRdb retained only in-frame sequences with V and J called. Part of the clones is not carried over; for the studies checked, unresolved V genes explain less than half of this, and the remainder is unexplained. For this sample the table gives approximately 480,000 clones, of which 87% were detected only once. The ten largest clones capture more than 10% of the sample.

Source: peripheral blood, taken in a trial of Ad26.COV2.S vaccine versus placebo. The receptor set was obtained from a person aged 18-65 years who received the Ad26.COV2.S COVID-19 vaccine or a placebo.

This chain connects TRBV7-2 to TRBJ2-7; D unclear. The V end lost 5 bases, the J end lost 3 bases, and 11 bases lay between the germline ends. The CDR3 totals 13 residues. Looked up from germline, CDR1 is SGHTA and CDR2 is FQGNSA. DNA of the CDR3: TGTGCCAGCAGCCTGACCCCAGGCTACGAGCAGTACTTC. Translating it yields CASSLTPGYEQYF.

This chain uses TRBV19 with TRBJ2-1; D perhaps matches TRBD2 (5 bases). V lost 8 bases and J lost 7, with 24 bases in between. The CDR3 loop spans 16 amino acids. Germline CDR1 reads LNHDA; CDR2 reads SQIVND (reference sequence). CDR3 region: CASAIVSVNQRNEQFF. The CDR3 nucleotides are TGTGCCAGTGCCATCGTCTCCGTAAACCAGCGGAATGAGCAGTTCTTC.

This clone occurred many times. One end of the junction is discordant with germline, which a read error may explain. The rearrangement links TRBV5-4 to TRBJ2-7; possibly TRBD2 for D (6 bases). This CDR3 has 14 residues. Germline V lookup: CDR1 SGHNT, CDR2 YYREEE (reference sequence). The CDR3 DNA reads as TGTGCCAGCAGCTTAGCGGGTCTTTCCTCCGAGCAGTACTTC. This sequence encodes CASSLAGLSSEQYF.

This CDR3 is CASSPGTGTDTQYF. As DNA, the CDR3 is TGTGCCAGCAGCCCCGGGACGGGCACAGATACGCAGTATTTT. V gene TRBV5-4 combines with J gene TRBJ2-3, with D possibly called TRBD1 or TRBD2 (5 bases each). CDR3 length: 14 amino acids. The V end lost 4 bases, the J end lost 1 base, and 10 bases lay between the germline ends. The germline CDR1 and CDR2 sequences are SGHNT and YYREEE (reference sequence).

This chain uses TRBV9 with TRBJ1-3; 11 nucleotides match TRBD1. Germline V CDR1 and CDR2: SGDLS, YYNGEE. With V trimmed by 4 bases and J by 0 bases, 12 bases remained unmatched. This CDR3 contains 19 residues. The CDR3 loop reads CASSPRPGTGGSSGNTIYF. The CDR3 DNA reads TGTGCCAGCAGCCCTCGACCGGGGACAGGGGGGAGCTCTGGAAACACCATATATTTT.

This clone has only a few counts. V is TRBV7-3 and J is TRBJ2-7; 14 bases are shared with TRBD2. The CDR3 contains 19 residues. The V and J ends lost 5 bases and 0 bases, in that order; junction bases with no gene match: 12. Germline V gene lookup returns CDR1 SGHTA and CDR2 FQGTGA. The CDR3 bases are TGTGCCAGCAGCAGGAGGGGACTAGCGGGAGTAGGGTCCTCCTACGAGCAGTACTTC. This sequence encodes CASSRRGLAGVGSSYEQYF.

This sequence joins TRBV21-1 and TRBJ1-5; the table's D call, TRBD1, was not checked against the DNA. TRBV21-1 is a listed pseudogene. This CDR3 comprises 14 residues. The CDR3 here is CASSIDQGQEPQHF. DNA of the CDR3: TGTGCCAGCAGCATCGACCAGGGGCAAGAGCCCCAGCATTTT.

The chain employs TRBV18 and TRBJ1-5; TRBD1 agrees at 7 bases. Germline-derived CDR1 and CDR2 are KGHSH and LQKENI. The CDR3 loop spans 13 amino acids. The trim removed 4 bases at V and 6 bases at J, leaving 3 bases unmatched. CDR3 sequence (DNA): TGTGCCAGCTCACGGGACAGAGTTCAGCCCCAGCATTTT. It yields the protein CASSRDRVQPQHF.

This chain links TRBV28 with TRBJ1-2; D unresolved. The CDR3 runs to 13 residues. Germline CDR1 and CDR2: MDHEN and SYDVKM. Trimming shortened V by 2 bases and J by 5 bases, and 9 bases separated the two germline ends. CDR3 sequence reads: CASSLTPLYGYTF. CDR3 DNA sequence: TGTGCCAGCAGTTTAACTCCGTTATATGGCTACACCTTC.

With regard to this clone: Other DNA sequences of this sample code for an identical CDR3. The chain combines TRBV24-1 with TRBJ2-1; D unclear. Germline CDR1 KGHDR, CDR2 SFDVKD. Trimming removed 5 bases at V and 7 bases at J, with 5 bases between. The CDR3 consists of 11 residues. CDR3 sequence reads: CATSALNEQFF. The CDR3 region has the DNA TGTGCCACCAGTGCCTTGAATGAGCAGTTCTTC.

V usage is TRBV29-1 and J usage is TRBJ2-1; D gene ambiguous. Trimming stripped 7 bases from V and 0 bases from J, with 16 bases between. Germline-derived CDR1 and CDR2 are SQVTM and ANQGSEA. The CDR3 is 15 amino acids. CDR3 loop: CSAFPGRSSYNEQFF. CDR3 coding DNA: TGCAGCGCCTTTCCAGGCAGGAGCTCCTACAATGAGCAGTTCTTC.

The chain recombines TRBV28 with TRBJ1-4; 10 bases map to TRBD1. The CDR3 has 15 amino acids. CDR1 MDHEN and CDR2 SYDVKM come from the germline V gene. The V gene end was trimmed by 8 bases and the J gene end by 5 bases; junction bases not matched to a gene: 8. The CDR3 spells CASGPDRGRNEKLFF. As DNA, the CDR3 is TGTGCCAGCGGGCCCGACAGGGGGCGGAATGAAAAACTGTTTTTT.

This rearrangement joins TRBV29-1 to TRBJ2-1; TRBD2 aligns across 7 bases. Germline CDR1 is SQVTM and CDR2 is ANQGSEA. The CDR3 contains 14 residues. With V trimmed by 2 bases and J by 9 bases, 10 bases remained unmatched. CDR3 amino acids: CSVEPGGSAREQFF. The CDR3 DNA follows: TGCAGCGTTGAACCCGGCGGGAGCGCTCGTGAGCAGTTCTTC.

The chain couples TRBV6-5 to TRBJ1-4; TRBD1 matches 7 bases. The CDR3 is made up of 15 amino acids. Germline V gene lookup returns CDR1 MNHEY and CDR2 SVGAGI. V shed 5 bases and J 3 bases; nucleotides not matched to a gene: 6. This CDR3 reads CASSLGTASNEKLFF. Here the CDR3 DNA reads TGTGCCAGCAGTCTAGGGACAGCCTCTAATGAAAAACTGTTTTTT.

The chain carries TRBV29-1 and TRBJ1-2; D is unresolved. Germline values: CDR1 SQVTM, CDR2 ANQGSEA. The CDR3 spans 13 residues. V was trimmed by 4 bases and J by 4 bases, leaving 13 bases between them. Here the CDR3 DNA reads TGCAGCGTTGGTGGCGGAGGGTTCTATGGCTACACCTTC. This encodes CSVGGGGFYGYTF.

The rearrangement links TRBV9 to TRBJ2-1; 9 bases match TRBD2. The CDR3 contains 12 residues. Germline values: CDR1 SGDLS, CDR2 YYNGEE. Trimming cost V 4 bases and J 15 bases; bases outside gene matches: 8. The chain's CDR3 is CASSPHSGRLFF. The CDR3 bases are TGTGCCAGCAGCCCCCATAGCGGGAGACTGTTCTTC.

The chain couples TRBV2 to TRBJ2-7; 7 bases map to TRBD1. Germline V lookup: CDR1 SNHLY, CDR2 FYNNEI. The CDR3 is 14 amino acids. V lost 7 bases to trimming and J lost 2 bases; unmatched junction nucleotides: 8. CDR3 residues: CASTREGGPYEQYF. CDR3 coding DNA: TGTGCCAGCACGCGTGAAGGGGGCCCCTACGAGCAGTACTTC.

This chain uses TRBV7-2 with TRBJ2-1, with 8 nucleotides matching TRBD2. Germline CDR1 reads SGHTA; CDR2 reads FQGNSA. The CDR3 is made up of 19 amino acids. After removal of 2 bases from V and 0 bases from J, the junction contained 12 bases not matched to a gene. CDR3 loop: CASSLTSGAGQTSYNEQFF. The DNA for the CDR3 is TGTGCCAGCAGCTTAACTAGCGGAGCCGGCCAGACCTCCTACAATGAGCAGTTCTTC.

This clone has just a few counts. The chain employs TRBV5-4 and TRBJ2-7, with D possibly being TRBD1 (6 bases). This CDR3 is built from 14 residues. Germline assignment: CDR1 SGHNT and CDR2 YYREEE (reference sequence). V lost 4 bases and J lost 0, with 11 bases in between. The CDR3 coding sequence is TGTGCCAGCAGCCTATCGGACAGCTCCTACGAGCAGTACTTC. It specifies CASSLSDSSYEQYF. The full variable domain, in which reference TRBV5-4 and TRBJ2-7 provide the parts outside the CDR3, is ETGVTQSPTHLIKTRGQQVTLRCSSQSGHNTVSWYQQALGQGPQFIFQYYREEENGRGNFPPRFSGLQFPNYSSELNVNALELDDSALYLCASSLSDSSYEQYFGPGTRLTVT.

This clone was detected once. The J gene is TRBJ1-6, the V gene TRBV28, with D perhaps matching TRBD1 (6 bases). The CDR3 extends over 16 amino acids. V gave up 4 bases and J gave up 4 bases, with 14 bases separating them. The germline V gene has CDR1 MDHEN and CDR2 SYDVKM. The CDR3 region is CASSSTGLMYNSPLHF. DNA of the CDR3: TGTGCCAGCAGTTCTACAGGGCTCATGTATAATTCACCCCTCCACTTT.

As to this clone: Distinct nucleotide sequences in the sample also encode this CDR3. This chain links TRBV7-2 with TRBJ2-7; D not resolved. The CDR3 is made up of 14 amino acids. From germline, CDR1 is SGHTA and CDR2 FQGNSA. The V and J ends lost 2 bases and 0 bases respectively, with 8 bases between them. Here the CDR3 reads CASSLSEISYEQYF. DNA for the CDR3: TGTGCCAGCAGCTTATCGGAGATCTCCTACGAGCAGTACTTC. Together with reference TRBV7-2 and TRBJ2-7, the CDR3 gives the full variable domain: GAGVSQSPSNKVTEKGKDVELRCDPISGHTALYWYRQSLGQGLEFLIYFQGNSAPDKSGLPSDRFSAERTGGSVSTLTIQRTQQEDSAVYLCASSLSEISYEQYFGPGTRLTVT.

The chain has TRBV15 and TRBJ2-7; 7 nucleotides agree with TRBD2. The J segment lost 1 base and the V segment lost 5 bases, leaving 11 bases of the junction unmatched. The CDR3 spans 16 residues. CDR1 LNHNV and CDR2 YYDKDF come from the germline V gene (reference sequence). The CDR3 spells CATSEDRLAQSYEQYF. CDR3 sequence (DNA): TGTGCCACCAGCGAAGACCGACTAGCACAATCCTACGAGCAGTACTTC.

This CDR3 is CAWEWAHGELFF. The CDR3 region has the DNA TGTGCCTGGGAGTGGGCCCACGGGGAGCTGTTTTTT. The V call is TRBV30, the J call TRBJ2-2; D unresolved. Germline-derived CDR1 and CDR2 are GTSNPN and SVGIG (reference sequence). The ends were cut back, 5 bases at V and 7 bases at J, with 11 bases in the middle. CDR3 size: 12 residues.

The J gene is TRBJ2-3, the V gene TRBV27; D uncertain. Germline CDR1 MNHEY, CDR2 SMNVEV (reference sequence). The CDR3 spans 15 residues. The V end lost 10 bases, the J end lost 2 bases, and 19 bases lay between the germline ends. The chain's CDR3 is CATNAGPAATDTQYF. The DNA for the CDR3 is TGTGCCACCAACGCCGGACCAGCCGCCACAGATACGCAGTATTTT.

With respect to this clone: An end of the junction does not agree with germline; a read error may underlie this. This chain uses TRBV30 with TRBJ2-5; D remains unclear. CDR1 GTSNPN and CDR2 SVGIG come from the germline V gene (reference sequence). There are 8 residues in the CDR3. This CDR3 is CAVDSWNF. CDR3 nucleotides: TGTGCCGTAGACTCTTGGAACTTC. The complete variable domain, with remaining parts taken from reference TRBV30 and TRBJ2-5, reads SQTIHQWPATLVQPVGSPLSLECTVEGTSNPNLYWYRQAAGRGLQLLFYSVGIGQISSEVPQNLSASRPQDRQFILSSKKLLLSDSGFYLCAVDSWNFGPGTRLLVL.

The J gene is TRBJ2-1, the V gene TRBV5-1; 14 bases are a match to TRBD2. The germline V gene encodes CDR1 SGHRS and CDR2 YFSETQ. The CDR3 contains 17 residues. V shed 4 bases, J shed 3 bases, and the junction held 6 bases outside the gene matches. In DNA form, the CDR3 reads TGCGCCAGCAGCCCGGGACTAGCGGGAGCGGTCTACAATGAGCAGTTCTTC. Translation: CASSPGLAGAVYNEQFF.

The V call is TRBV19, the J call TRBJ2-1, with D possibly TRBD2 on 5 matching bases. Germline V gives CDR1 LNHDA, CDR2 SQIVND (reference sequence). The CDR3 spans 13 residues. V was cut by 6 bases and J by 9 bases, with 15 bases left in between. CDR3 coding DNA: TGTGCCAGTAGCCCTGCGGGTCCAAGTGAGCAGTTCTTC. Protein product: CASSPAGPSEQFF.

V gene TRBV12-3 or TRBV12-4 combines with J gene TRBJ2-7; no firm D call. The CDR3 has 13 amino acids. Trimming removed 0 bases from V and 2 bases from J, with 5 bases in between. CDR3 DNA sequence: TGTGCCAGCAGTTTAGCGGGGACCTACGAGCAGTACTTC. It codes for CASSLAGTYEQYF.

In its sample, this clone was seen a few times. This sequence joins TRBV9 and TRBJ2-3; TRBD1 matches at 9 bases. The germline V gene encodes CDR1 SGDLS and CDR2 YYNGEE. J was trimmed by 1 base and V by 4 bases; bases with no gene match: 7. The CDR3 extends over 16 amino acids. The CDR3 DNA follows: TGTGCCAGCAGCCTCCCCCGGGACAGGGGCACAGATACGCAGTATTTT. The encoded protein is CASSLPRDRGTDTQYF. The full variable domain, completed using reference TRBV9 and TRBJ2-3, is DSGVTQTPKHLITATGQRVTLRCSPRSGDLSVYWYQQSLDQGLQFLIQYYNGEERAKGNILERFSAQQFPDLHSELNLSSLELGDSALYFCASSLPRDRGTDTQYFGPGTRLTVL.

This clone has more than one count but fewer than ten. The rearrangement links TRBV19 to TRBJ2-7, with 9 bases matching TRBD1. V lost 5 bases, J lost 7 bases, and 15 bases stayed unmatched. The CDR3 is 16 amino acids. Looked up from germline, CDR1 is LNHDA and CDR2 is SQIVND (reference sequence). CDR3 in DNA: TGTGCCAGTAGTCCCAAAGGGACAGGGTTACCGAAGGAGCAGTACTTC. It codes for CASSPKGTGLPKEQYF.

The chain recombines TRBV19 with TRBJ1-5; tentative D call: TRBD1 (6 bases). The CDR3 spans 14 residues. Germline V CDR1 and CDR2: LNHDA, SQIVND (reference sequence). Trimming shortened V by 1 base and J by 6 bases, and 10 bases separated the two germline ends. The CDR3: CASSIAGEGQPQHF. As DNA, the CDR3 is TGTGCCAGTAGTATAGCAGGGGAGGGTCAGCCCCAGCATTTT.

J is TRBJ2-2 and V is TRBV6-5; TRBD1 agrees at 7 bases. Germline CDR1 is MNHEY and CDR2 is SVGAGI. The CDR3 loop spans 15 amino acids. Trimming took 4 bases from V and 2 from J; bases not matched to a gene: 4. The CDR3 sequence: CASSSRQGNTGELFF. The CDR3 nucleotides read TGTGCCAGCAGTTCTCGACAGGGTAACACCGGGGAGCTGTTTTTT.